These 26 T cell receptor beta chains were sequenced from one sample in a study of PD-L1 blockade in urothelial cancer. TCRdb's copy holds only in-frame clones and misses some; the assay was immunoSEQ multiplex PCR. Of about 55,000 clones in the sample, approximately 80% are singletons; the top ten hold about 3.6%. This sample comprised PBMCs, obtained around atezolizumab (anti-PD-L1) treatment. All receptors come from a man in his 70s with urothelial cancer.

The chain couples TRBV2 to TRBJ1-1, with 8 positions matching TRBD1. This CDR3 contains 14 residues. V shed 4 bases and J 6 bases; nucleotides not matched to a gene: 7. Looked up from germline, CDR1 is SNHLY and CDR2 is FYNNEI. The CDR3 here is CASSVRQGSAEAFF. The CDR3 DNA reads TGTGCCAGCAGTGTACGACAGGGGTCGGCTGAAGCTTTCTTT.

The chain uses TRBV19 and TRBJ2-2, with 7 positions matching TRBD1. Trimming cost V 6 bases and J 4 bases; bases outside gene matches: 8. This CDR3 is built from 15 residues. Germline CDR1 LNHDA, CDR2 SQIVND (reference sequence). The CDR3 DNA reads as TGTGCCAGTAGACGACAGGGTGGGAGCACCGGGGAGCTGTTTTTT. The encoded protein is CASRRQGGSTGELFF.

This clone occurred once. This sequence joins TRBV9 and TRBJ2-1; 7 nucleotides align to TRBD2. This CDR3 has 17 amino acids. The germline V gene encodes CDR1 SGDLS and CDR2 YYNGEE. Losses at the gene ends were 1 base for V and 7 bases for J; bases not matched to a gene: 14. CDR3 coding DNA: TGTGCCAGCAGCGTAATGAGTCTTGCGGGAGTGCGGAATGAGCAGTTCTTC. This sequence encodes CASSVMSLAGVRNEQFF.

The V call is TRBV28, the J call TRBJ2-6; 9 bases agree with TRBD1. The CDR3 runs 18 residues. The ends lost 6 bases at V and 2 bases at J; junction bases unmatched: 11. Per the germline V gene, CDR1 is MDHEN and CDR2 is SYDVKM. The CDR3 sequence is CASRKQGATRTGANVLTF. In nucleotides, the CDR3 is TGTGCCAGCAGGAAACAGGGGGCGACGAGGACTGGGGCCAACGTCCTGACTTTC.

This chain uses TRBV6-1 with TRBJ1-1; no clear D gene. CDR1 and CDR2 from the germline V gene are MNHNS and SASEGT. V was clipped by 11 bases and J by 1 base, with 14 bases between them. The CDR3 consists of 13 residues. The CDR3 DNA sequence: TGTGCCGGAGCGTTTGCGGGGAACACTGAAGCTTTCTTT. Amino acid sequence: CAGAFAGNTEAFF.

The V gene is TRBV5-5, the J gene TRBJ2-7; possible D gene TRBD1, 6 bases. Trimming pared 4 bases from V and 6 bases from J, leaving 17 bases between. CDR1 is SGHKS, CDR2 YYEKEE, per germline (reference sequence). The CDR3 totals 14 residues. The CDR3 here is CASSQIRGWVEQYF. The CDR3 DNA reads as TGTGCCAGCAGCCAGATCAGGGGCTGGGTCGAGCAGTACTTC.

The rearrangement uses TRBV5-6 and TRBJ2-7; TRBD2 aligns across 8 bases. Germline CDR1 SGHDT, CDR2 YYEEEE. The ends lost 4 bases at V and 3 bases at J; junction bases unmatched: 15. The CDR3 totals 17 residues. CDR3 in amino acids: CASSLPSGGGGSYEQYF. CDR3 DNA: TGTGCCAGCAGCCTACCTTCGGGGGGGGGAGGAAGCTACGAGCAGTACTTC.

A single count supports this clone. The chain has TRBV6-5 and TRBJ2-7, with D tentatively TRBD1 (5 bases). CDR3 length: 15 amino acids. Germline V CDR1 and CDR2: MNHEY, SVGAGI. Trimming removed 2 bases from V and 1 base from J, with 12 bases in between. CDR3 bases: TGTGCCAGCAGTTACCGAAGGGGTCATTCCTACGAGCAGTACTTC. Amino acids: CASSYRRGHSYEQYF.

This clone was observed a single time. The genes are TRBV23-1 and TRBJ2-5; 11 bases align to TRBD1. TRBV23-1 is sorted into the ORF group, with uncertain function. Trimming cost V 0 bases and J 3 bases; bases outside gene matches: 12. The CDR3 has 19 amino acids. In DNA form, the CDR3 reads TGCGCCAGCAGTCAATCGAGAGTCGGGGACAGGGGGAGAGAAGAGACCCAGTACTTC. Its protein product is CASSQSRVGDRGREETQYF.

This chain's CDR3 is CASSLRPQETQYF. The CDR3 DNA reads as TGTGCCAGTTCACTCCGCCCCCAAGAGACCCAGTACTTC. V usage is TRBV25-1 and J usage is TRBJ2-5; D remains unclear. Trimming left V 9 bases short and J 1 base short, with 12 bases between. Germline CDR1 reads MGHDK; CDR2 reads SYGVNS. The CDR3 runs 13 residues.

This clone was seen only once. J is TRBJ2-7 and V is TRBV27; 12 positions match TRBD2. The V gene end was trimmed by 2 bases and the J gene end by 7 bases; junction bases not matched to a gene: 6. This CDR3 is 15 amino acids long. Germline CDR1 reads MNHEY; CDR2 reads SMNVEV (reference sequence). DNA for the CDR3: TGTGCCAGCAGTTTAACTAGCGGGAGGTCACGGGAGCAGTACTTC. It translates to CASSLTSGRSREQYF.

The V gene is TRBV29-1, the J gene TRBJ1-2, with 9 bases lining up with TRBD1. J was trimmed by 5 bases and V by 7 bases; bases with no gene match: 8. The length of the CDR3 is 13 residues. Germline V gives CDR1 SQVTM, CDR2 ANQGSEA. The CDR3 here is CSASEGQGYGYTF. The DNA for the CDR3 is TGCAGCGCCTCGGAGGGACAGGGATATGGCTACACCTTC.

V gene TRBV25-1 combines with J gene TRBJ2-3, with 9 bases matching TRBD2. Germline lookup yields CDR1 MGHDK and CDR2 SYGVNS. The CDR3 runs 15 residues. The trim removed 8 bases at V and 7 bases at J, leaving 13 bases unmatched. CDR3 residues: CASAETSGLTHTQYF. CDR3 DNA sequence: TGTGCCAGCGCCGAGACTAGCGGACTCACTCATACGCAGTATTTT.

The chain couples TRBV19 to TRBJ1-5; 7 nucleotides line up with TRBD1. Germline V gene lookup returns CDR1 LNHDA and CDR2 SQIVND (reference sequence). The CDR3 contains 13 residues. The junction had 10 bases not matched to a gene; V was cut back by 6 bases and J by 11 bases. CDR3 sequence: CASSPPPRGAQHF. The DNA for the CDR3 is TGTGCCAGTAGCCCCCCTCCCAGGGGGGCCCAGCATTTT.

The CDR3 loop reads CASSLGKLSSYEQYF. The CDR3 DNA sequence: TGTGCCAGCAGCTTAGGCAAACTAAGCTCCTACGAGCAGTACTTC. This chain connects TRBV7-2 to TRBJ2-7; no definite D call. This CDR3 has 15 amino acids. V was trimmed by 1 base and J by 0 bases, leaving 10 bases between them. Germline V gene sequence: CDR1 SGHTA, CDR2 FQGNSA. Supplemented by reference TRBV7-2 and TRBJ2-7, the full variable domain reads GAGVSQSPSNKVTEKGKDVELRCDPISGHTALYWYRQSLGQGLEFLIYFQGNSAPDKSGLPSDRFSAERTGGSVSTLTIQRTQQEDSAVYLCASSLGKLSSYEQYFGPGTRLTVT.

The chain has TRBV6-6 and TRBJ2-3; perhaps TRBD1 as D (6 bases). The CDR3 is 16 amino acids. V lost 1 base, J lost 3 bases, and 14 bases lay in between. Germline CDR1 is MNHNY and CDR2 is SVGAGI (reference sequence). This chain's CDR3 is CASSYLGTNPTDTQYF. As DNA, the CDR3 is TGTGCCAGCAGTTACTTAGGGACAAACCCTACAGATACGCAGTATTTT.

The V gene is TRBV6-6, the J gene TRBJ1-1, with D uncertain. V was clipped by 1 base and J by 3 bases, with 6 bases between them. This CDR3 comprises 13 residues. Germline V gives CDR1 MNHNY, CDR2 SVGAGI (reference sequence). The CDR3 region is CASSYLAYTEAFF. The CDR3 nucleotides read TGTGCCAGCAGTTACTTAGCTTACACTGAAGCTTTCTTT.

This clone was seen a few times. The V and J genes are TRBV30 and TRBJ2-3; possibly TRBD2 for D (6 bases). Trimming took 4 bases from V and 1 from J, leaving 12 bases between them. The CDR3 loop spans 14 amino acids. Germline CDR1 GTSNPN, CDR2 SVGIG (reference sequence). The DNA of the CDR3 is TGTGCCTGGATGTCGGGAGTGGGCACAGATACGCAGTATTTT. This gives the protein CAWMSGVGTDTQYF. Drawing the rest from reference TRBV30 and TRBJ2-3, the complete variable domain is SQTIHQWPATLVQPVGSPLSLECTVEGTSNPNLYWYRQAAGRGLQLLFYSVGIGQISSEVPQNLSASRPQDRQFILSSKKLLLSDSGFYLCAWMSGVGTDTQYFGPGTRLTVL.

V gene TRBV14 combines with J gene TRBJ2-7; the D gene is possibly TRBD1 (6 bases). CDR3 length: 15 amino acids. Between the trimmed V and J ends, which lost 3 bases and 1 base, there was a span of 13 bases. Germline CDR1 and CDR2: SGHDN and FVKESK. The DNA for the CDR3 is TGTGCCAGCAGCCACCCCGGGACACTATCCTACGAGCAGTACTTC. Amino acids: CASSHPGTLSYEQYF.

J is TRBJ2-7 and V is TRBV18; 10 bases align to TRBD2. Germline V CDR1 and CDR2: KGHSH, LQKENI. The CDR3 sequence is 16 residues long. V shed 6 bases and J 2 bases; nucleotides not matched to a gene: 10. The CDR3 here is CASSPSLAGVAYEQYF. The CDR3 region has the DNA TGTGCCAGCTCCCCCTCCCTAGCGGGAGTAGCCTACGAGCAGTACTTC. Together with reference TRBV18 and TRBJ2-7, the CDR3 gives the full variable domain: NAGVMQNPRHLVRRRGQEARLRCSPMKGHSHVYWYRQLPEEGLKFMVYLQKENIIDESGMPKERFSAEFPKEGPSILRIQQVVRGDSAAYFCASSPSLAGVAYEQYFGPGTRLTVT.

The rearrangement joins TRBV27 to TRBJ2-7; D is undetermined. The CDR3 runs to 15 residues. Germline CDR1 and CDR2: MNHEY and SMNVEV (reference sequence). Trimming took off 0 bases at V and 4 bases at J, with 13 bases between the two ends. This chain's CDR3 is CASSLSGRILYEQYF. The DNA of the CDR3 is TGTGCCAGCAGTTTATCGGGCAGGATATTATACGAGCAGTACTTC.

The V call is TRBV7-2, the J call TRBJ1-3; D remains unclear. V shed 2 bases and J shed 0 bases, with 8 bases lying between them. Germline assignment: CDR1 SGHTA and CDR2 FQGNSA. This CDR3 has 15 amino acids. CDR3 coding DNA: TGTGCCAGCAGCTTATCACAGATCTCTGGAAACACCATATATTTT. Encoded protein: CASSLSQISGNTIYF. The full variable domain, its missing parts supplied by reference TRBV7-2 and TRBJ1-3, is GAGVSQSPSNKVTEKGKDVELRCDPISGHTALYWYRQSLGQGLEFLIYFQGNSAPDKSGLPSDRFSAERTGGSVSTLTIQRTQQEDSAVYLCASSLSQISGNTIYFGEGSWLTVV.

The chain uses TRBV19 and TRBJ2-1; 9 bases match TRBD2. V trimming: 3 bases; J trimming: 10 bases; junction bases outside the gene matches: 10. Germline CDR1 reads LNHDA; CDR2 reads SQIVND (reference sequence). This CDR3 comprises 15 residues. The CDR3 here is CASSIGAGGQGEQFF. As DNA, the CDR3 is TGTGCCAGTAGTATTGGGGCGGGAGGGCAGGGGGAGCAGTTCTTC.

V usage is TRBV4-2 and J usage is TRBJ2-3; 9 bases are a match to TRBD1. Germline lookup yields CDR1 LGHNA and CDR2 YNFKEQ. V trimming: 4 bases; J trimming: 5 bases; junction bases outside the gene matches: 4. The length of the CDR3 is 14 residues. Written as DNA, the CDR3 is TGTGCCAGCAGCCGAGGGGGACAGGGAGATACGCAGTATTTT. This translates into CASSRGGQGDTQYF.

CDR3 in amino acids: CASSLGTTSGLNEQFF. For the CDR3, the DNA is TGTGCCAGCAGCTTGGGAACAACTAGCGGATTGAATGAGCAGTTCTTC. The chain recombines TRBV5-5 with TRBJ2-1, with 8 positions matching TRBD2. The germline V gene has CDR1 SGHKS and CDR2 YYEKEE (reference sequence). Losses at the gene ends were 0 bases for V and 7 bases for J; bases not matched to a gene: 9. This CDR3 region has 16 residues.

This chain uses TRBV6-5 with TRBJ2-7, with a weak D call TRBD1 (5 bases). Germline CDR1 reads MNHEY; CDR2 reads SVGAGI. Trimming shortened V by 7 bases and J by 4 bases, and 20 bases separated the two germline ends. The CDR3 is 15 amino acids. In DNA, the CDR3 is TGTGCCAGCACTCCCCCCTCGGCAGGACAATACGAGCAGTACTTC. Translating gives CASTPPSAGQYEQYF.